This T cell receptor (beta chain) stems from a study of shared clonotypes between healthy human individuals. Sequenced by immunoSEQ multiplex PCR; TCRdb stores in-frame clones only, minus some. Among around 1.4 million clones listed, approximately 98.5% were seen once. CDR1 is SGDLS, CDR2 YYNGEE, per germline. J gave up 5 bases and V 0 bases, and 4 bases lay outside the gene matches. The CDR3 sequence is 15 residues long. About this clone: This sample includes further DNA sequences coding for the same CDR3.

The chain employs TRBV9 and TRBJ2-1; 8 bases align to TRBD2. The TCR originated in a man aged 30 to 45 in good health. Sequences were obtained from naive CD4+ T cells sorted from blood. Regarding subset: CD45RA+ positively selected. CDR3 DNA sequence: TGTGCCAGCAGCGTAGCCAGCGGGAGCCACAATGAGCAGTTCTTC. This encodes CASSVASGSHNEQFF. The full variable domain, completed using reference TRBV9 and TRBJ2-1, is DSGVTQTPKHLITATGQRVTLRCSPRSGDLSVYWYQQSLDQGLQFLIQYYNGEERAKGNILERFSAQQFPDLHSELNLSSLELGDSALYFCASSVASGSHNEQFFGPGTRLTVL.